The source of this T cell receptor beta chain is a study of blood T cell repertoires in COVID-19. Overall study context: The United States, Italy and Spain supplied acute and convalescent COVID-19 samples. PBMCs, B-cell-depleted T cells, or T cells were the source of the cDNA or gDNA that made up the material.

The table came from immunoSEQ multiplex PCR; TCRdb's copy has only in-frame clones and leaves some out. The sample includes fewer than 200,000 clones, roughly four fifths of them seen just once. The CDR3 totals 16 residues. V was trimmed by 1 base and J by 1 base, leaving 14 bases between them. Germline loops: CDR1 SGHAT, CDR2 FQNNGV. The sequence derives from a human donor in a cohort sampled during active COVID-19. The sample comprised peripheral blood. The V gene is TRBV11-2, the J gene TRBJ2-7; perhaps TRBD2 as D (5 bases). Written as DNA, the CDR3 is TGTGCCAGCAGCTTAGCTTACGGGGTCTCTTCCTACGAGCAGTACTTC. It is translated as CASSLAYGVSSYEQYF.